This T cell receptor beta chain came from a study of shared clonotypes between healthy human individuals. Naive CD8 populations comprised CD45RO-negative cells positively selected for CCR7, excluding terminally differentiated effector memory CD45RA+ cells. Points on this clone: The antigen remains undetermined.

Per the study methods: ImmunoSEQ sequences covered only the junction and lacked quality scores; filtering therefore differed. The protocol was immunoSEQ multiplex PCR, while the TCRdb copy is restricted to in-frame clones and leaves out a portion. V and J calls and clone size follow that table, whereas D and trimming were derived from the DNA. Here the sample spans 600,000 or so clones, roughly 98% being singletons. Study results and limitations: Among a few donors, about 5% of naive CD4 clonotypes were found in common. Larger estimated richness was generally recorded for naive subsets relative to memory subsets.

Germline-derived CDR1 and CDR2 are SGHTA and FQGNSA. With 9 bases removed from V and 1 base from J, the gap between germline ends came to 15 bases. This CDR3 is 14 amino acids long. Sample: naive CD8+ T cells sorted from blood. This receptor was obtained from a man younger than 40 in good health. The chain carries TRBV7-2 and TRBJ2-5; D perhaps matches TRBD1 (6 bases). The CDR3 spells CASLGAGAQETQYF. In DNA form, the CDR3 reads TGTGCCAGTCTGGGAGCAGGGGCCCAAGAGACCCAGTACTTC. Full variable domain (rest looked up from reference TRBV7-2 and TRBJ2-5): GAGVSQSPSNKVTEKGKDVELRCDPISGHTALYWYRQSLGQGLEFLIYFQGNSAPDKSGLPSDRFSAERTGGSVSTLTIQRTQQEDSAVYLCASLGAGAQETQYFGPGTRLLVL.